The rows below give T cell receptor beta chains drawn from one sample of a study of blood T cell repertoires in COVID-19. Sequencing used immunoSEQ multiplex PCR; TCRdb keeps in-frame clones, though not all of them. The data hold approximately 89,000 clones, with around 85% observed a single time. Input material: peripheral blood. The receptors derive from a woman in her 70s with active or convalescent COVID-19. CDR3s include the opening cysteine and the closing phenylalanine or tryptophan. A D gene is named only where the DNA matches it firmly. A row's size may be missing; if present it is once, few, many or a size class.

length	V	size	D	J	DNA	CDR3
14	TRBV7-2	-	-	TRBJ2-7	TGTGCCAGCAGCCCGCGAGTGTTTTTCTCCGAGCAGTACTTC	CASSPRVFFSEQYF
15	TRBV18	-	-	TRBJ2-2	TGTGCCAGCTCACCCATACAGGCGGACACCGGGGAGCTGTTTTTT	CASSPIQADTGELFF
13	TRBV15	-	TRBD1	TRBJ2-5	TGTGCCACCAGCAGCGACAGGGAAGAGACCCAGTACTTC	CATSSDREETQYF
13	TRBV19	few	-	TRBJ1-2	TGTGCCAGTAGTAGCACTCCCAAAGATGGCTACACCTTC	CASSSTPKDGYTF
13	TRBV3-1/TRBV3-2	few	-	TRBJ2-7	TGTGCCAGCAGCCAAGGAGTCTTCTACGAGCAGTACTTC	CASSQGVFYEQYF
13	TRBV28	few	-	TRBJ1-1	TGTGCCAGCAGTTTCACGGGGAACACTGAAGCTTTCTTT	CASSFTGNTEAFF
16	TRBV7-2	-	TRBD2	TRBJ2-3	TGTGCCAGCAGCTTAGTTGGGCGGGGGGGCACAGATACGCAGTATTTT	CASSLVGRGGTDTQYF
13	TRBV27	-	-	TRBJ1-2	TGTGCCAGCGCCCCTGGGGCTGACTATGGCTACACCTTC	CASAPGADYGYTF
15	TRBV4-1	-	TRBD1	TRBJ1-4	TGCGCCAGCAGCCAAGAAGGGCAGGGGGGAGAAAAACTGTTTTTT	CASSQEGQGGEKLFF
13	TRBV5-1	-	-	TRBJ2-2	TGCGCCAGCAGCTTGGGCGTTGCCGGGGAGCTGTTTTTT	CASSLGVAGELFF
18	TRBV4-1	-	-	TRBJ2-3	TGCGCCAGCAGCCAAGATCCGAGCTTGCCCGTTGGCACAGATACGCAGTATTTT	CASSQDPSLPVGTDTQYF
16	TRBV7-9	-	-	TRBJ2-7	TGTGCCAGCAGCCCCGCGGGGCAGGGAAGCTCCTACGAGCAGTACTTC	CASSPAGQGSSYEQYF
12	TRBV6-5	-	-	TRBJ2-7	TGTGCCACAGGACATACCTCCTACGAGCAGTACTTC	CATGHTSYEQYF
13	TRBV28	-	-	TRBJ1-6	TGTGCCAGCAGACCAGACAGTTATTCACCCCTCCACTTT	CASRPDSYSPLHF
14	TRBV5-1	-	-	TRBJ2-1	TGCGCCAGCAGCTCAGGGGGGTATGCGAATGAGCAGTTCTTC	CASSSGGYANEQFF
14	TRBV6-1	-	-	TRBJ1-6	TGTGCCAGCAGTGAAGGGAGGCAAGTTGGACCCCTCCACTTT	CASSEGRQVGPLHF
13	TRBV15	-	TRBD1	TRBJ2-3	TGTGCCACCCGATTGACAGGGACAGATACGCAGTATTTT	CATRLTGTDTQYF
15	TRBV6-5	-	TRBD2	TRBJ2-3	TGTGCCAGCTCTAATCGGGGGGGCGGCACAGATACGCAGTATTTT	CASSNRGGGTDTQYF
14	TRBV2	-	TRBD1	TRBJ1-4	TGTGCCAGCAGCCGACAGGGTGGAGATGAAAAACTGTTTTTT	CASSRQGGDEKLFF
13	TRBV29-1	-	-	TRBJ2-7	TGCAGCGGTTCGACAGGCGGCGGAGGCGAGCAGTACTTC	CSGSTGGGGEQYF
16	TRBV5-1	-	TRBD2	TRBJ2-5	TGCGCCAGCAGCTTGGTAGGCGCGGGGGGCGGGGAGACCCAGTACTTC	CASSLVGAGGGETQYF
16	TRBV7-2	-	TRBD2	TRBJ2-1	TGTGCCAGCAGCTCTGAGGGGCGGGGGGGCTACAATGAGCAGTTCTTC	CASSSEGRGGYNEQFF
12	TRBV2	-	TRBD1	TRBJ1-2	TGTGTCTTGGGACAGACCCTCTATGGCTACACCTTC	CVLGQTLYGYTF
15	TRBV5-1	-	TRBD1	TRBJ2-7	TGCGCCAGCAGCCATTGGGGTGGGACAGGAGGCGAGCAGTACTTC	CASSHWGGTGGEQYF
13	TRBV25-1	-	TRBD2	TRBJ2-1	TGTGCCAGTCGGACTAGCGGGGGTAATGAGCAGTTCTTC	CASRTSGGNEQFF
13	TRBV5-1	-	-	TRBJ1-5	TGCGCCAGCAGCTTGCAATCGGGTCAGCCCCAGCATTTT	CASSLQSGQPQHF
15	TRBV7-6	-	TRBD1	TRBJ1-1	TGTGCCAGCAGCAAGGGACAGGGACAGGTCACTGAAGCTTTCTTT	CASSKGQGQVTEAFF
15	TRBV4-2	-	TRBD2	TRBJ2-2	TGTGCCAGCAGCCCCGGGACTAGCGGGACCGGGGAGCTGTTTTTT	CASSPGTSGTGELFF
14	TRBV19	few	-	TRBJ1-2	TGTGCCAGCGCGCAGGGCCTAGGCGGCTATGGCTACACCTTC	CASAQGLGGYGYTF
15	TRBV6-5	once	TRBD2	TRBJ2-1	TGTGCCATTAAAAGGGGACTAGTAAGCGACAATGAGCAGTTCTTC	CAIKRGLVSDNEQFF
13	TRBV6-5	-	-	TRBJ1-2	TGTGCCAGCAGTTACGGCGGGGTGGGTGGCTACACCTTC	CASSYGGVGGYTF
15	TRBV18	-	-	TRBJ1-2	TGTGCCAGCTCGTCTCCCGAAAGGGAGGTCAATGGCTACACCTTC	CASSSPEREVNGYTF
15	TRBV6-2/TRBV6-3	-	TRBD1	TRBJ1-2	TGTGCCAGCAGTTACGGCCCCCAGGGGGCGAATGGCTACACCTTC	CASSYGPQGANGYTF
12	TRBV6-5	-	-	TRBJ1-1	TGTGCCAGCAGAAAGACTGGTACTGAAGCTTTCTTT	CASRKTGTEAFF
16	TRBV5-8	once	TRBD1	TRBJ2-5	TGTGCCAGCAGCTTGGGGACAGGGCTGTATCAAGAGACCCAGTACTTC	CASSLGTGLYQETQYF
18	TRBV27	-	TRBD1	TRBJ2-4	TGTGCCAGCAGTAAACGGACAGGGGATACGGTTGTCAAAAACATTCAGTACTTC	CASSKRTGDTVVKNIQYF
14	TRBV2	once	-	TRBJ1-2	TGTGCCAGCAGTGTAAGCTTCGGTGGTAATGGCTACACCTTC	CASSVSFGGNGYTF
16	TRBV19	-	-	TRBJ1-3	TGTGCCAGTAAGGACTGGGCAGGGGCACCTGGAAACACCATATATTTT	CASKDWAGAPGNTIYF
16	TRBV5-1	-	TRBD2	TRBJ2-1	TGCGCCAGCAGCTTGGCCGGGGGGTCCTCCTACAATGAGCAGTTCTTC	CASSLAGGSSYNEQFF
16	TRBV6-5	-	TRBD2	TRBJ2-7	TGTGCCAGCAGTTACGGACTAGCGGGGGGGAAATACGAGCAGTACTTC	CASSYGLAGGKYEQYF
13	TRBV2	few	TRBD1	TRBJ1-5	TGTGCCAGCTTGGGACAGGGGCGGGAGCCCCAGCATTTT	CASLGQGREPQHF
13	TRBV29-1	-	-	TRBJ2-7	TGCAGCGTCCTCTGGAGGGACTCCTACGAGCAGTACTTC	CSVLWRDSYEQYF
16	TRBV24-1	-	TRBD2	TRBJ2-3	TGTGCCACCAGTGATCCTATTAGCGGGGGGGCAGATACGCAGTATTTT	CATSDPISGGADTQYF
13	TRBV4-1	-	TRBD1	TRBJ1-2	TGCGCCAGCAGCCCCACCGGGACAGTCGGCTACACCTTC	CASSPTGTVGYTF
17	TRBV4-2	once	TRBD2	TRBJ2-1	TGTGCCAGCAGCCAACATAGCGGGGGGGCGTCCTACAATGAGCAGTTCTTC	CASSQHSGGASYNEQFF
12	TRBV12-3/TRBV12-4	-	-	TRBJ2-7	TGTGCCAGCAGTGGGACACGCTACGAGCAGTACTTC	CASSGTRYEQYF
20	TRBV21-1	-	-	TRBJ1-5	TGTGCCAGCAGCATCCCGACAGGGGGGTTCGCTGAGCATTCCATCCAGCCCCAGCATTTT	CASSIPTGGFAEHSIQPQHF
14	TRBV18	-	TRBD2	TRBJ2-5	TGTGCCAGCTCACCCGGACTAGCGGATGAGACCCAGTACTTC	CASSPGLADETQYF
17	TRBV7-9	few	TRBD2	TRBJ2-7	TGTGCCAGCAGTCAGGGACTAGCGGGGGGGCCCAGCGACGAGCAGTACTTC	CASSQGLAGGPSDEQYF
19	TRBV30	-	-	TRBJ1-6	TGTGCCTGGAGTGTACGCCCCAAGGGAGGGAGCTCCTATAATTCACCCCTCCACTTT	CAWSVRPKGGSSYNSPLHF
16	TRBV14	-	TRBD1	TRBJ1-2	TGTGCCAGCAGCGCAATGCTTGGACAGGGGGCGGATGGCTACACCTTC	CASSAMLGQGADGYTF
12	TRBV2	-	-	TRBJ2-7	TGTGCCAGCGGTCCAGGCGCGTACGAGCAGTACTTC	CASGPGAYEQYF
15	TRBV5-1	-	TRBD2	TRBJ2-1	TGCGCCAGCAGCTACGGGGGGGCAGACTACAATGAGCAGTTCTTC	CASSYGGADYNEQFF
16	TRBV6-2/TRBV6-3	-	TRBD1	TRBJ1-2	TGTGCCAGCAGCGACCGGAGGACAGGGACGGAGTATGGCTACACCTTC	CASSDRRTGTEYGYTF
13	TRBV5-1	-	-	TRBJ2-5	TGCGCCAGCAGCCTCGGACTGCAAGAGACCCAGTACTTC	CASSLGLQETQYF
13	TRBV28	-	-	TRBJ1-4	TGTGCCAGCAGTTTCCGGGTTAGGGAAAAACTGTTTTTT	CASSFRVREKLFF
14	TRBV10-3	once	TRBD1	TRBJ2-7	TGTGCCATCAGCCCGGGACAGGGTATCCACGAGCAGTACTTC	CAISPGQGIHEQYF
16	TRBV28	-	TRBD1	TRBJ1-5	TGTGCCAGCAGGGCGGGCGGGACAGGGAGTAATCAGCCCCAGCATTTT	CASRAGGTGSNQPQHF
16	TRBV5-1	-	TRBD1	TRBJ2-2	TGCGCCAGCAGCCGACCCGGGACAGGGTCGGCCGGGGAGCTGTTTTTT	CASSRPGTGSAGELFF
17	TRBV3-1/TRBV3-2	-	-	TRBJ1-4	TGTGCCAGCAGCCAAGGTTGGGGAGGCCCAAGAAATGAAAAACTGTTTTTT	CASSQGWGGPRNEKLFF